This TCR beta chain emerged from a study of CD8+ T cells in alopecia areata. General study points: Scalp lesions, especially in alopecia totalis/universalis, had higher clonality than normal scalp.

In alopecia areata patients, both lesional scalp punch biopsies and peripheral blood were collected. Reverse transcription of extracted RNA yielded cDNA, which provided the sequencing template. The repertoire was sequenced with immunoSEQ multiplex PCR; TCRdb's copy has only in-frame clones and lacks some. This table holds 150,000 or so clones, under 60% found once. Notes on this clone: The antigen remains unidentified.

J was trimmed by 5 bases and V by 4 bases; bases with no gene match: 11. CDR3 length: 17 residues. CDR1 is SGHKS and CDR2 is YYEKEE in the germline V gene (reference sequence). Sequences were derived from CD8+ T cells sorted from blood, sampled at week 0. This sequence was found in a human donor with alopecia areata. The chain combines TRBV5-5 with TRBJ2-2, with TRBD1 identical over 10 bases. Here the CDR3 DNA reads TGTGCCAGCAGCCTCCTGAGACAGGGGGCGCGAACCGGGGAGCTGTTTTTT. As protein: CASSLLRQGARTGELFF.